These T cell receptor beta chains were read from a single sample in a study of T cells after yellow fever vaccination. TCRdb used MiXCR to reprocess the 5' RACE reads, holding one entry per CDR3 protein. The sample lists more than 250,000 distinct CDR3 sequences; around 6.8% were seen once. The specimen was PBMCs, collected about 49 days after the first yellow fever vaccination. These receptor sequences come from a young man who received the YFV17D yellow fever vaccine. Each CDR3 is given with its conserved first and last residue. The order of the fields is clone size, J gene, D gene, V gene, CDR3 protein, CDR3 DNA. D genes are given only for firm matches. Expanded clones are given a class, and other clones once, few, many or no size at all.

few	TRBJ2-3	TRBD1	TRBV12-3/TRBV12-4	CASRPSRGRPQYF	TGTGCCAGCAGGCCCTCCAGGGGGCGCCCGCAGTATTTT
NA	TRBJ1-2	NA	TRBV5-5	CASSTNSYGYTF	TGTGCCAGCAGCACTAACAGCTATGGCTACACCTTC
NA	TRBJ2-3	TRBD2	TRBV18	CASSPVASGATGDTQYF	TGTGCCAGCTCACCGGTGGCTAGCGGGGCAACCGGAGATACGCAGTATTTT
NA	TRBJ2-1	TRBD2	TRBV20-1	CSARDLLAGGPYNEQFF	TGCAGTGCTAGAGATCTGTTAGCGGGGGGCCCCTACAATGAGCAGTTCTTC
many	TRBJ1-1	NA	TRBV12-3/TRBV12-4	CASSPRPWGTEAFF	TGTGCCAGCAGTCCCCGACCATGGGGCACTGAAGCTTTCTTT
NA	TRBJ1-1	NA	TRBV12-3/TRBV12-4	CASSLAQGSAEAFF	TGTGCCAGCAGTTTGGCCCAAGGTTCCGCTGAAGCTTTCTTT
few	TRBJ1-6	TRBD1	TRBV7-2	CASSSLTGASPLHF	TGTGCCAGCAGCTCACTGACAGGGGCTTCACCCCTCCACTTT
few	TRBJ2-2	NA	TRBV7-2	CASSFGPRSDTGELFF	TGTGCCAGCAGCTTTGGGCCCAGGTCGGACACCGGGGAGCTGTTTTTT
NA	TRBJ2-6	NA	TRBV5-1	CASSPWTPSGANVLTF	TGCGCCAGCAGCCCCTGGACACCTTCTGGGGCCAACGTCCTGACTTTC
NA	TRBJ2-3	NA	TRBV4-1	CASGSLGQLTDTQYF	TGCGCCAGCGGCAGCCTAGGACAGCTCACAGATACGCAGTATTTT
many	TRBJ1-1	NA	TRBV4-1	CASSQEGSLWGTEAFF	TGCGCCAGCAGCCAAGAAGGGAGCCTTTGGGGGACTGAAGCTTTCTTT
NA	TRBJ2-4	NA	TRBV6-6	CASSYAKNIQYF	TGTGCCAGCAGTTACGCCAAAAACATTCAGTACTTC
few	TRBJ2-1	TRBD2	TRBV7-2	CASSPGLAGDSYNEQFF	TGTGCCAGCAGCCCGGGACTAGCGGGGGACTCTTACAATGAGCAGTTCTTC
few	TRBJ2-7	NA	TRBV6-1	CVTSLRGARDEQYF	TGTGTGACCAGCTTGAGGGGGGCGCGAGACGAGCAGTACTTC
NA	TRBJ2-1	NA	TRBV5-1	CASSFGANEQFF	TGCGCCAGCAGCTTTGGGGCGAATGAGCAGTTCTTC
few	TRBJ2-1	NA	TRBV7-6	CASSLALWGEQFF	TGTGCCAGCAGCTTAGCGCTCTGGGGTGAGCAGTTCTTC
NA	TRBJ2-1	NA	TRBV9	CASSPRLATYHNEQFF	TGTGCCAGCAGCCCGCGTCTAGCCACTTACCACAATGAGCAGTTCTTC